Here is one TCR beta chain with its context. The data derive from a study of blood T cell repertoires in COVID-19. Study summary: Spain, Italy and the United States supplied samples that represented acute and convalescent COVID-19. PBMCs, B-cell-depleted T cells, or T cells were the source of the cDNA or gDNA that made up the material.

In the authors' methods: Nucleated cell number was recorded as an estimate derived from reference gene primer amplification. Repertoires were generated with immunoSEQ multiplex PCR, while TCRdb's copy carries only in-frame clones and drops some. D and trimming come from the DNA, and the V and J calls and clone size come from that table. Counted here are about 340,000 clones, around 83% occurring once; the ten biggest clones make up almost 3%. Per germline, CDR1 SGHKS and CDR2 YYEKEE (reference sequence). The length of the CDR3 is 13 residues. V was trimmed by 2 bases and J by 1 base, leaving 6 bases between them.

This rearrangement joins TRBV5-5 to TRBJ1-1; D perhaps matches TRBD1 (5 bases). What was sequenced was peripheral blood. This receptor was obtained from a young man with active or convalescent COVID-19. CDR3 sequence (DNA): TGTGCCAGCAGCTTTCAGGGGAACACTGAAGCTTTCTTT. Its translation is CASSFQGNTEAFF.